The source of this T cell receptor beta chain is a study of CD8 T cells in ankylosing spondylitis. Molecular-barcoded quantitative 5'-RACE produced these TCR beta libraries. MiXCR was run by TCRdb on the 5' RACE reads, yielding one entry per CDR3 protein. Here the sample spans roughly 220,000 distinct CDR3 sequences, around 16% being singletons. V was clipped by 4 bases and J by 2 bases; unmatched bases: 2. Germline assignment: CDR1 MNHEY and CDR2 SMNVEV (reference sequence). The CDR3 spans 13 residues. This clonotype was seen more than once but under ten times. What it binds is unknown. Study-wide results and caveats: Past studies reported some motif variants in reactive arthritis synovial fluid and blood. Matched ankylosing spondylitis synovial fluid reportedly showed significant enrichment of disease-linked clones. With a CD8+ phenotype, disease-linked clones were relatively rare in peripheral blood. Ankylosing spondylitis blood seemed to carry a telltale TCR beta motif made of fewer than 10 highly homologous variants.

Sample: blood, either unsorted or a sorted T cell fraction (not recorded which). This sequence was found in a male donor with ankylosing spondylitis. V gene TRBV27 combines with J gene TRBJ2-7; 7 nucleotides match TRBD2. CDR3 sequence reads: CASSYGLAYEQYF. In nucleotides, the CDR3 is TGTGCCAGCAGTTACGGACTAGCCTACGAGCAGTACTTC.